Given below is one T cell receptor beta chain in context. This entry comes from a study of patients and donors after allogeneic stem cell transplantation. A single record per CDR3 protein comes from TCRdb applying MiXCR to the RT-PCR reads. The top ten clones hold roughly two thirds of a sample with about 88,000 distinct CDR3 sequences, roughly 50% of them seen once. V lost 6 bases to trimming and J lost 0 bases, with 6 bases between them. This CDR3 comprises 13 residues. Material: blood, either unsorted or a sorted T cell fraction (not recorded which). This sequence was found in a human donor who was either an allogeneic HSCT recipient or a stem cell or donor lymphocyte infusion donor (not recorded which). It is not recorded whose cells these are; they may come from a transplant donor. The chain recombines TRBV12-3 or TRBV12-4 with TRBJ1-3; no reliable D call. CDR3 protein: CASSPYSGNTIYF. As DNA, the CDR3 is TGTGCCAGCAGCCCGTACTCTGGAAACACCATATATTTT.